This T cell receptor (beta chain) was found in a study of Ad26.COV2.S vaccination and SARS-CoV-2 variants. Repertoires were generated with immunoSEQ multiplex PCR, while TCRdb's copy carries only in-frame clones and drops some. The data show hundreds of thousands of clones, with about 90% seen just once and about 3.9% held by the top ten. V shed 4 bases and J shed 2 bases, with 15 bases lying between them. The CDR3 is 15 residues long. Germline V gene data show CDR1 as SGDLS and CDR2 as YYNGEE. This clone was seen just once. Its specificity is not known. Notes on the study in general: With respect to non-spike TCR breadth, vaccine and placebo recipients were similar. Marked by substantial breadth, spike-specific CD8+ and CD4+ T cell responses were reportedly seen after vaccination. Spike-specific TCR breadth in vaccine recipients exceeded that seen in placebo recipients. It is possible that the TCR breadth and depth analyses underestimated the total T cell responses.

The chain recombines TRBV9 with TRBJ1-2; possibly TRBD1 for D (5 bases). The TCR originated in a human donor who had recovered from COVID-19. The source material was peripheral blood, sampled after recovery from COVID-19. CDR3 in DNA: TGTGCCAGCAGCCAGATCCTCGACAGCAACTATGGCTACACCTTC. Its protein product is CASSQILDSNYGYTF.